This T cell receptor (beta chain) was identified in a study of cytomegalovirus exposure and HLA in healthy donors. Study outcomes and limitations: As immune exposure information, only CMV serostatus was available. Specificity for CMV antigens was confirmed in vitro for three of the CMV-associated chains.

CDR1 and CDR2 from the germline V gene are MNHEY and SVGAGI. V lost 7 bases to trimming and J lost 7 bases, with 17 bases between them. This CDR3 contains 14 residues. This clone came up a few times. As yet, its antigen is unknown. Healthy bone marrow donors made up the cohort. The PCR had 60 Vbeta and 13 Jbeta primers. Profiling relied on immunoSEQ multiplex PCR, and the TCRdb table lists in-frame clones only, not all of them. Found here are tens of thousands of clones, roughly 78% of them singletons; the top ten hold about 4.6%. This clonotype was sampled from a woman aged 40 to 50 in good health and CMV-seropositive. Material: PBMCs. The V call is TRBV6-5, the J call TRBJ2-1; the D gene is possibly TRBD2 (6 bases). CDR3 in DNA: TGTGCCAGCAAGATGGGGGGAGAGAAAAATGAGCAGTTCTTC. This translates into CASKMGGEKNEQFF.